This T cell receptor beta chain was recorded in a study of CD8 T cells in ankylosing spondylitis. A quantitative 5'-RACE method, one with molecular barcodes, was used to make TCR beta libraries. From the 5' RACE reads, TCRdb called clonotypes with MiXCR, one entry per CDR3 protein. The table shows 700,000 to 850,000 distinct CDR3 sequences, with roughly 12% occurring only once. This clonotype has just a few counts. The antigen is undetermined. V was pared by 4 bases and J by 6 bases, with 3 bases of the junction left unmatched. Germline-derived CDR1 and CDR2 are LNHDA and SQIVND (reference sequence). CDR3 length: 14 residues. Study-wide results and limits: Ankylosing spondylitis blood seemed to carry a telltale TCR beta motif made of under 10 highly homologous variants. Relatively rare in peripheral blood, disease-linked clones were also CD8+. Reportedly, matched ankylosing spondylitis synovial fluid was significantly enriched for disease-linked clones.

This receptor was identified in a male donor with ankylosing spondylitis. The sample consisted of blood, either unsorted or a sorted T cell fraction (not recorded which). The chain carries TRBV19 and TRBJ1-6, with 7 positions matching TRBD1. The CDR3 DNA reads as TGTGCCAGTAGTACGGGACAGTCTAATTCACCCCTCCACTTT. This encodes CASSTGQSNSPLHF.